This TCR beta chain is from a study of shared clonotypes between healthy human individuals. Of note for this clone: Its antigen is currently unknown.

Roughly 33,000 T cell genomes, or 200 to 250 ng DNA, went into the sorted-subset replicate PCRs. The data were produced by immunoSEQ multiplex PCR, yet TCRdb's version contains in-frame clones alone and is incomplete. Of about 820,000 clones listed, more than 85% were seen once; the top ten hold less than 25%. The naive CD8 population came from CD45RO-negative cells selected for CCR7, without terminally differentiated effector memory CD45RA+ cells. This CDR3 has 12 amino acids. The germline V gene has CDR1 SNHLY and CDR2 FYNNEI. V dropped 11 bases and J dropped 6 bases, with 14 bases sitting between them. Study-wide results and caveats: Non-shared clonotypes showed lower generation probabilities than clonotypes common to all four donors.

The TCR originated in a man between 25 and 39 years old in good health. Material: naive CD8+ T cells sorted from blood. V and J are TRBV2 and TRBJ2-1; D tentatively fits TRBD1 or TRBD2 (5 bases each). CDR3 in DNA: TGTGCCGGGGGAGCAGCTACCAATGAGCAGTTCTTC. This encodes CAGGAATNEQFF.